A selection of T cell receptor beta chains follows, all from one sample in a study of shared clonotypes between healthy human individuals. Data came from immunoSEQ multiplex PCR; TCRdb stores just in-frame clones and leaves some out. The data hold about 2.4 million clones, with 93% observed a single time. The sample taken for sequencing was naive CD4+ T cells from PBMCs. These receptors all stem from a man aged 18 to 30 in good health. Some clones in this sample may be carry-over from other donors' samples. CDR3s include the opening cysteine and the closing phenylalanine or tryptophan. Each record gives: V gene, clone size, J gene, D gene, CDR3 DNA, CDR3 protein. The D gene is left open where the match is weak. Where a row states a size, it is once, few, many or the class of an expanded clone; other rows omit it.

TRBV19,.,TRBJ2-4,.,TGTGCCAGTAGCCGGGAGCTAGCCAAAAACATTCAGTACTTC,CASSRELAKNIQYF
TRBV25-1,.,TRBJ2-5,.,TGTGCCAGCAGTGATGTGAGGCGGGAGACCCAGTACTTC,CASSDVRRETQYF
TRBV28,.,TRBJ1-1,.,TGTGCCTCTTCAATCCCTCAGGGACCCACTGAAGCTTTCTTT,CASSIPQGPTEAFF
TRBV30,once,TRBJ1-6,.,TGTGCCTGGAGTGCGGACCGGAATTCACCCCTCCACTTT,CAWSADRNSPLHF
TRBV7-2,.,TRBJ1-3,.,TGTGCCAGCGCTCGGGGACCCGTGCCCTCTGGAAACACCATATATTTT,CASARGPVPSGNTIYF
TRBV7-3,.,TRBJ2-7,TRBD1,TGTGCCAGCAGGTCGGGACAGGGTTTCGTCCACGAGCAGTACTTC,CASRSGQGFVHEQYF
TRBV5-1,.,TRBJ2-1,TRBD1,TGCGCCAGCAGCCCGACAGGGGGAAGACACAATGAGCAGTTCTTC,CASSPTGGRHNEQFF
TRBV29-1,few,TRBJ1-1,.,TGCAGCGTTCAACAGGTCTTGAACACTGAAGCTTTCTTT,CSVQQVLNTEAFF
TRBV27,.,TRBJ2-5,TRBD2,TGTGCCAGCAGTTCCCGACTAGCGGGCCAAGAGACCCAGTACTTC,CASSSRLAGQETQYF
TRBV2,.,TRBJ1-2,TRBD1,TGTGCCAGCAGTGAGAGGGGATCTACAGGGGATGGCTACACCTTC,CASSERGSTGDGYTF
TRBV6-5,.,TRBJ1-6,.,TGTGCCAGCAGTTACCAGGGTGGGGGGAATTCACCCCTCCACTTT,CASSYQGGGNSPLHF
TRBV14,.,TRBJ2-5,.,TGTGCCAGCAGCCAAGGGCTAGGGCGACAAGAGACCCAGTACTTC,CASSQGLGRQETQYF
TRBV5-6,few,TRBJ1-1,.,TGTGCCAGCAGCACCTTAAACACTGAAGCTTTCTTT,CASSTLNTEAFF
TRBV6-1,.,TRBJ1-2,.,TGTGCCAGCAGCTTAGGACCGAACTATGGCTACACCTTC,CASSLGPNYGYTF
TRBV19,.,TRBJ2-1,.,TGTGCCAGTAGTATTGCCGGGACTCTATACAATGAGCAGTTCTTC,CASSIAGTLYNEQFF
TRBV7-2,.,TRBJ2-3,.,TGTGCCAGCAGCTCTCAGGCGGGGCCCGCCACGCAGTATTTT,CASSSQAGPATQYF
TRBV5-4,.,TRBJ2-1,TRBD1,TGTGCCAGCAGCTCATACAGGGGCACTATGAATGAGCAGTTCTTC,CASSSYRGTMNEQFF
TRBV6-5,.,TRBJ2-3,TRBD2,TGTGCCAGCAGTTACCGGCTAGCGGCAAGCACAGATACGCAGTATTTT,CASSYRLAASTDTQYF
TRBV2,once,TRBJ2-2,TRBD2,TGTGCCAGCGGGGGACTAGCAACGAACACCGGGGAGCTGTTTTTT,CASGGLATNTGELFF
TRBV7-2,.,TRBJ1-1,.,TGTGCCAGCAGCTTAGTCCGCGTGAACACTGAAGCTTTCTTT,CASSLVRVNTEAFF
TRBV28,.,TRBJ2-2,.,TGTGCCAGCGCTTTGGGGGGAGGGAACACCGGGGAGCTGTTTTTT,CASALGGGNTGELFF
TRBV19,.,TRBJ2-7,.,TGTGCCAGTAGTATAGCCGGGGGCGGTTACGAGCAGTACTTC,CASSIAGGGYEQYF
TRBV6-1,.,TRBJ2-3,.,TGTGCCAGCACTGCGCGGGCGAACACAGATACGCAGTATTTT,CASTARANTDTQYF